This T cell receptor (beta chain) originates from a study of molecular identifiers for immune sequencing clone quantification. This clonotype came up a few times. Previously described methods and listed TCR primers were used for bulk TCR libraries. One entry per CDR3 protein results from TCRdb running MiXCR on the PCR reads. The data show some 580,000 distinct CDR3 sequences, about 25% seen once. CDR3 size: 15 residues. The V and J ends lost 6 bases and 7 bases respectively, with 18 bases between them. Germline-derived CDR1 and CDR2 are LGHDT and YNNKEL (reference sequence). Naive CD8 T cell sorting was performed on the CD8+CD4-CCR7+CD45RA+ phenotype.

This clonotype originated in a human donor in good health. Some libraries in this study had Jurkat cell RNA spiked in. The chain is built from TRBV3-1 and TRBJ1-4; TRBD1 might be the D (6 bases). Sequenced sample: naive CD8+ T cells from blood, with Jurkat cell RNA spiked in. Stated subset: FACS-sorted CD8+CD4-CCR7+CD45RA+ naive T cells. The CDR3 DNA reads as TGTGCCAGCAGATCATCAGGGGAGGATCGTGAAAAACTGTTTTTT. Protein product: CASRSSGEDREKLFF.